Presented here are 32 T cell receptor beta chains from one specimen sequenced in a study of shared clonotypes between healthy human individuals. The naive CD8 fraction comprised CD45RO-negative cells positively selected for CCR7 and excluded terminally differentiated effector memory CD45RA+ cells. Profiling relied on immunoSEQ multiplex PCR, and the TCRdb table lists in-frame clones only, not all of them. The table lists roughly 2 million clones, less than 95% of them singletons. Sequencing input: naive CD8+ T cells sorted from blood. These receptors all stem from a man younger than 30 in good health.

V gene TRBV16 combines with J gene TRBJ1-5, with unresolved D. This CDR3 has 12 residues. CDR1 is KGHSY and CDR2 is FQNENV in the germline V gene. The ends were cut back, 7 bases at V and 3 bases at J, with 7 bases in the middle. The CDR3 here is CASTRTNQPQHF. DNA for the CDR3: TGTGCCAGCACACGTACCAATCAGCCCCAGCATTTT.

The rearrangement joins TRBV28 to TRBJ2-3, with 9 bases matching TRBD1. The V gene end was trimmed by 5 bases and the J gene end by 3 bases; junction bases not matched to a gene: 12. The CDR3 sequence is 17 residues long. CDR1 and CDR2 (germline): MDHEN, SYDVKM. The DNA for the CDR3 is TGTGCCAGCAGTCCCTCCCCGACAGGGGGAATAACAGATACGCAGTATTTT. Amino acids: CASSPSPTGGITDTQYF. Filled out from reference TRBV28 and TRBJ2-3, the complete variable domain reads DVKVTQSSRYLVKRTGEKVFLECVQDMDHENMFWYRQDPGLGLRLIYFSYDVKMKEKGDIPEGYSVSREKKERFSLILESASTNQTSMYLCASSPSPTGGITDTQYFGPGTRLTVL.

The chain joins TRBV28 to TRBJ2-7, with 7 positions matching TRBD1. CDR1 is MDHEN and CDR2 is SYDVKM in the germline V gene. There are 12 residues in the CDR3. Unmatched junction bases numbered 6, after V lost 8 bases and J lost 5 bases. This CDR3 reads CASLTGEHEQYF. The CDR3 DNA sequence: TGTGCCAGCCTTACAGGGGAGCACGAGCAGTACTTC. The variable domain in full, completed from reference TRBV28 and TRBJ2-7, reads DVKVTQSSRYLVKRTGEKVFLECVQDMDHENMFWYRQDPGLGLRLIYFSYDVKMKEKGDIPEGYSVSREKKERFSLILESASTNQTSMYLCASLTGEHEQYFGPGTRLTVT.

The chain employs TRBV5-4 and TRBJ1-5; 8 positions agree with TRBD1. CDR1 and CDR2 from the germline V gene are SGHNT and YYREEE (reference sequence). J gave up 0 bases and V 3 bases, and 11 bases lay outside the gene matches. The CDR3 covers 18 residues. CDR3 sequence: CASSYRTGLGSSNQPQHF. The CDR3 nucleotides read TGTGCCAGCAGCTACCGGACAGGGCTCGGTAGTAGCAATCAGCCCCAGCATTTT.

The genes are TRBV12-1 and TRBJ1-2; TRBD1 was called by the table and not checked on the DNA. TRBV12-1 corresponds to a pseudogene. This CDR3 spans 15 amino acids. The CDR3 nucleotides are TGTGCCAGCAGACCCGACAGGGGAGAAGCCTATGGCTACACCTTC. It specifies CASRPDRGEAYGYTF.

The chain joins TRBV28 to TRBJ1-2; TRBD1 matches 10 bases. J was trimmed by 2 bases and V by 6 bases; bases with no gene match: 18. The CDR3 is made up of 19 amino acids. Germline V gene sequence: CDR1 MDHEN, CDR2 SYDVKM. The CDR3 DNA is TGTGCCAGCAGCACACCTGAGGGGACAGGGGAGGAATCCAACTATGGCTACACCTTC. As protein: CASSTPEGTGEESNYGYTF.

The chain is built from TRBV27 and TRBJ2-5; tentative D call: TRBD2 (6 bases). V lost 5 bases to trimming and J lost 4 bases, with 17 bases between them. CDR3 length: 15 amino acids. The V gene's germline CDR1 is MNHEY and CDR2 SMNVEV (reference sequence). CDR3 coding DNA: TGTGCCAGCAGTCCATTCCCGGCGGGGTCAGAGACCCAGTACTTC. Translated: CASSPFPAGSETQYF.

This sequence joins TRBV5-6 and TRBJ1-4; D is possibly TRBD1 (5 bases). The CDR3 sequence is 16 residues long. V gave up 4 bases and J gave up 8 bases, with 21 bases separating them. The V gene's germline CDR1 is SGHDT and CDR2 YYEEEE. The CDR3 DNA sequence: TGTGCCAGCAGCCCGCACTTGGAGGGGTTACAGGAAAAACTGTTTTTT. Translating it yields CASSPHLEGLQEKLFF.

A word on this clone: The identical CDR3 is also encoded by other nucleotide sequences in the sample. V and J are TRBV27 and TRBJ2-7; D call uncertain. The length of the CDR3 is 13 residues. Per germline, CDR1 MNHEY and CDR2 SMNVEV (reference sequence). V was clipped by 4 bases and J by 3 bases, with 10 bases between them. For the CDR3, the DNA is TGTGCCAGCAGTTCCCAGGCTAGCTACGAGCAGTACTTC. This sequence encodes CASSSQASYEQYF.

This sequence joins TRBV5-1 and TRBJ2-7; 9 bases align to TRBD1. The CDR3 is 14 amino acids. V lost 3 bases, J lost 4 bases, and 5 bases stayed unmatched. Germline-derived CDR1 and CDR2 are SGHRS and YFSETQ. DNA for the CDR3: TGCGCCAGCAGCTGGACAGGGGTCGCGTACGAGCAGTACTTC. Amino acids: CASSWTGVAYEQYF.

The V call is TRBV4-3, the J call TRBJ1-2; D perhaps matches TRBD1 (6 bases). The CDR3 loop spans 16 amino acids. The germline CDR1 and CDR2 sequences are LGHNA and YSLEER. V shed 0 bases and J shed 3 bases, with 14 bases lying between them. The CDR3 loop is CASSQDYRALDYGYTF. The CDR3, as DNA: TGCGCCAGCAGCCAAGATTACAGGGCACTCGACTATGGCTACACCTTC.

The genes are TRBV4-1 and TRBJ2-1, with D perhaps assigned TRBD1 or TRBD2 (6 bases each). Trimming took off 0 bases at V and 2 bases at J, with 14 bases between the two ends. The CDR3 is 17 amino acids. Germline assignment: CDR1 MGHRA and CDR2 YSYEKL. The CDR3 DNA is TGCGCCAGCAGCCAAGATCAATGGGGGGCCGCCTACAATGAGCAGTTCTTC. Encoded protein: CASSQDQWGAAYNEQFF.

The rearrangement uses TRBV4-3 and TRBJ2-7, with D tentatively TRBD2 (6 bases). Trimming took off 3 bases at V and 0 bases at J, with 12 bases between the two ends. The CDR3 consists of 15 residues. Germline loops: CDR1 LGHNA, CDR2 YSLEER. The CDR3 coding sequence is TGCGCCAGCAGCCAGGTCTCGGGGGACTCCTACGAGCAGTACTTC. This sequence encodes CASSQVSGDSYEQYF.

The chain combines TRBV4-1 with TRBJ2-7, with TRBD2 identical over 11 bases. This CDR3 comprises 15 residues. V dropped 6 bases and J dropped 2; count of bases not matched to a gene: 6. The germline V gene has CDR1 MGHRA and CDR2 YSYEKL. The chain's CDR3 is CASSPTSGGTYEQYF. CDR3 nucleotide sequence: TGCGCCAGCAGTCCAACTAGCGGGGGAACCTACGAGCAGTACTTC.

In DNA form, the CDR3 reads TGTGCCAGCAGCTTAGGGGGAAGGCTAGCGAAAGGATATGAGCAGTTCTTC. It is translated as CASSLGGRLAKGYEQFF. The gene calls are TRBV13 and TRBJ2-1; possibly TRBD2 for D (6 bases). Trimming stripped 0 bases from V and 8 bases from J, with 20 bases between. Germline V gene sequence: CDR1 PRHDT, CDR2 FYEKMQ (reference sequence). The CDR3 is 17 amino acids.

CDR3 residues: CASSQGATYEQYF. CDR3 DNA: TGCGCCAGCAGCCAAGGAGCTACCTACGAGCAGTACTTC. V usage is TRBV4-3 and J usage is TRBJ2-7; the D is unclear. From germline, CDR1 is LGHNA and CDR2 YSLEER. Trimming stripped 1 base from V and 2 bases from J, with 6 bases between. CDR3 length: 13 amino acids.

The genes are TRBV30 and TRBJ1-3; D might be TRBD1 (5 bases). The CDR3 sequence is 18 residues long. CDR1 GTSNPN and CDR2 SVGIG come from the germline V gene (reference sequence). Trimming left V 4 bases short and J 0 bases short, with 22 bases between. The CDR3 loop is CAWIGARQGIFSGNTIYF. DNA of the CDR3: TGTGCCTGGATAGGGGCCAGGCAGGGAATCTTCTCTGGAAACACCATATATTTT.

The chain joins TRBV6-5 to TRBJ1-2, with D unresolved. The CDR3 loop spans 14 amino acids. Germline CDR1 reads MNHEY; CDR2 reads SVGAGI. Trimming removed 2 bases at V and 5 bases at J, with 12 bases between. CDR3 region: CASSYAGAGYGYTF. The DNA for the CDR3 is TGTGCCAGCAGTTACGCGGGTGCTGGGTATGGCTACACCTTC.

This rearrangement joins TRBV5-1 to TRBJ2-1; 7 nucleotides line up with TRBD1. This CDR3 comprises 15 residues. CDR1 SGHRS and CDR2 YFSETQ come from the germline V gene. After removal of 1 base from V and 6 bases from J, the junction contained 7 bases not matched to a gene. CDR3 in amino acids: CASSLRQGAINEQFF. CDR3 DNA: TGCGCCAGCAGCTTGAGACAGGGAGCTATCAATGAGCAGTTCTTC.

As regards this clone: Other DNA sequences in this sample translate to the same CDR3. The V call is TRBV5-4, the J call TRBJ2-7; possibly TRBD1 for D (6 bases). Germline CDR1 is SGHNT and CDR2 is YYREEE (reference sequence). The CDR3 is 14 residues long. Trimming cost V 2 bases and J 0 bases, with 9 bases left between them. CDR3 loop: CASSFKGGSYEQYF. CDR3 sequence (DNA): TGTGCCAGCAGCTTTAAAGGGGGCTCCTACGAGCAGTACTTC.

This clone was found once. The CDR3 nucleotides are TGCGCCAGCAGCGGGGGACTAGCGGGAGGTTTGTATGAGCAGTTCTTC. Protein: CASSGGLAGGLYEQFF. The chain employs TRBV5-1 and TRBJ2-1, with 15 bases matching TRBD2. The CDR3 has 16 residues. V was pared by 4 bases and J by 8 bases, with 7 bases of the junction left unmatched. Germline CDR1 reads SGHRS; CDR2 reads YFSETQ.

The chain is built from TRBV5-1 and TRBJ2-5, with D possibly TRBD2 on 6 matching bases. Germline CDR1 is SGHRS and CDR2 is YFSETQ. V was trimmed by 1 base and J by 3 bases, leaving 10 bases between them. This CDR3 has 14 residues. This CDR3 is CASSLLPGEETQYF. CDR3 coding DNA: TGCGCCAGCAGCTTGCTTCCGGGGGAAGAGACCCAGTACTTC.

This sequence joins TRBV9 and TRBJ2-1, with 12 bases fitting TRBD2. The V and J ends lost 4 bases and 0 bases, in that order; junction bases with no gene match: 2. The CDR3 sequence is 16 residues long. From germline, CDR1 is SGDLS and CDR2 YYNGEE. The DNA of the CDR3 is TGTGCCAGCAGCCCGGGACTAGCGGGCTCCTACAATGAGCAGTTCTTC. Translated, it gives CASSPGLAGSYNEQFF.

The rearrangement joins TRBV6-6 to TRBJ1-2; D might be TRBD1 (5 bases). The V gene lost 5 bases and the J gene lost 4 bases, with 14 bases spanning the gap. The germline V gene encodes CDR1 MNHNY and CDR2 SVGAGI (reference sequence). The CDR3 is 14 amino acids. The CDR3 protein is CASSPYETVYGYTF. As DNA, the CDR3 is TGTGCCAGCAGTCCGTACGAGACAGTCTATGGCTACACCTTC.

The rearrangement joins TRBV19 to TRBJ2-3; D ambiguous. V lost 6 bases and J 1 base, leaving 17 bases between the germline ends. The CDR3 runs to 16 residues. Germline V gives CDR1 LNHDA, CDR2 SQIVND (reference sequence). The DNA of the CDR3 is TGTGCCAGTAGCGAGGATTGGGCAGGAGGCACAGATACGCAGTATTTT. It is translated as CASSEDWAGGTDTQYF.

A remark on this clone: The sample contains more than one DNA sequence encoding this CDR3. The V and J genes are TRBV27 and TRBJ2-7; D gene unclear. Germline lookup yields CDR1 MNHEY and CDR2 SMNVEV (reference sequence). V was cut by 3 bases and J by 1 base, with 10 bases left in between. The CDR3 consists of 14 residues. The CDR3 DNA reads as TGTGCCAGCAGTTTTCTAGGGCGGTCCTACGAGCAGTACTTC. This codes for CASSFLGRSYEQYF.

V usage is TRBV14 and J usage is TRBJ1-2, with D tentatively TRBD1 (5 bases). The germline V and J ends were trimmed by 1 base and 1 base, with 34 bases remaining between them. The germline V gene encodes CDR1 SGHDN and CDR2 FVKESK. The CDR3 loop spans 23 amino acids. DNA for the CDR3: TGTGCCAGCAGCCAAGTAGTAAAGGGGCCGATCCGTCCCACATACCTATTTAACTATGGCTACACCTTC. It yields the protein CASSQVVKGPIRPTYLFNYGYTF.

The rearrangement links TRBV6-5 to TRBJ1-6; possible D gene TRBD1, 6 bases. The CDR3 loop spans 15 amino acids. Trimming cost V 7 bases and J 6 bases, with 16 bases left between them. Germline V gene data show CDR1 as MNHEY and CDR2 as SVGAGI. In DNA, the CDR3 is TGTGCCAGCACCGAAAATTGGACAGCTAATTCACCCCTCCACTTT. It codes for CASTENWTANSPLHF.

The genes are TRBV28 and TRBJ2-7, with TRBD2 matching 8 bases. The CDR3 has 15 residues. Germline V gives CDR1 MDHEN, CDR2 SYDVKM. V lost 10 bases and J lost 4; bases outside the gene matches: 15. This chain's CDR3 is CATYPAGGPKYEQYF. In DNA, the CDR3 is TGTGCCACCTATCCGGCGGGGGGCCCAAAGTACGAGCAGTACTTC. The variable domain in full, completed from reference TRBV28 and TRBJ2-7, reads DVKVTQSSRYLVKRTGEKVFLECVQDMDHENMFWYRQDPGLGLRLIYFSYDVKMKEKGDIPEGYSVSREKKERFSLILESASTNQTSMYLCATYPAGGPKYEQYFGPGTRLTVT.

V usage is TRBV9 and J usage is TRBJ2-5; 7 nucleotides line up with TRBD1. Germline CDR1 reads SGDLS; CDR2 reads YYNGEE. J was trimmed by 5 bases and V by 3 bases; bases with no gene match: 7. The length of the CDR3 is 14 residues. CDR3 sequence: CASSDTGASETQYF. CDR3 nucleotide sequence: TGTGCCAGCAGCGATACAGGGGCTTCGGAGACCCAGTACTTC.

V and J are TRBV4-1 and TRBJ1-1; D possibly corresponds to TRBD1 (6 bases). Germline CDR1 is MGHRA and CDR2 is YSYEKL. The CDR3 extends over 15 amino acids. V was cut by 4 bases and J by 5 bases, with 17 bases left in between. The CDR3 coding sequence is TGCGCCAGCAGCCCCTGGGGGGGGGCCCTAACTGAAGCTTTCTTT. Amino acid sequence: CASSPWGGALTEAFF.

The chain has TRBV29-1 and TRBJ2-2; D gene unclear. V was pared by 4 bases and J by 0 bases, with 9 bases between. The CDR3 is 14 residues long. Germline assignment: CDR1 SQVTM and CDR2 ANQGSEA. CDR3 loop: CSVAGASNTGELFF. The CDR3 nucleotides read TGCAGCGTTGCAGGAGCTTCGAACACCGGGGAGCTGTTTTTT.